This T cell receptor (beta chain) was sequenced during a study of identical twins (dated by TCRdb to about 2016). A note on the overall study: The study deep-sequenced TCR alpha and beta repertoires from monozygotic twins, unrelated adults of various ages and cord blood to test whether fetal clonotypes persist. To rule out contamination, the twin experiments were replicated at different times with different library preparation protocols.

Library creation used 5' RACE. The instrument was an Illumina HiSeq 2000. Template switching introduced a universal primer binding site; the final cDNA contained a unique molecular identifier, enabling accurate counting of TCR cDNA molecules. Specific primers in the conserved constant-segment region were used to synthesize first-strand cDNA for the TCR alpha and beta chains. To control for contamination, each cDNA library was double barcoded with a SMART-Mk sample barcode plus Illumina barcodes. TruSeq adapter sequences and Illumina sample barcodes were added in two successive PCR steps. TCR alpha and beta cDNA libraries were sequenced on the Illumina HiSeq platform with custom primers. Concerning the study's data processing: Raw reads were processed with MiGEC to extract unique molecular identifiers, and MiXCR was used to determine CDR3 positions. For each individual, recombination models were inferred using an EM algorithm with the repgenHMM and IGoR tools. The tcR package in R was used for shared clonotype analysis, with sharing normalized by the product of cloneset sizes. To study raw recombination without the effects of thymic and clonal selection, out-of-frame nonproductive sequences were analyzed. In-frame beta chains were kept once TCRdb had trimmed the public reads at Q25 with fastp and called clones with MiXCR. Rows are combined by CDR3 protein, so each entry shows the most common genes and DNA. The V and J calls reflect TCRdb's pipeline rather than the authors' work. This sample is represented by some 1,700,000 distinct CDR3 sequences; more than 30% of them were singletons. Around 0.25% of the sample is taken by the ten largest.

For this clonotype: Its antigen target is currently unknown. The record has no base qualities; no much larger clone is one base away.

Overall study outcomes, separate from this receptor: Abundant cord blood beta clonotypes carried fewer insertions; young adult naive repertoires showed a weaker similar trend, while memory repertoires showed none. Out-of-frame TCR alpha sequences shared between twins showed an excess of low generation-probability sequences compared with coincidental sharing between unrelated individuals. Zero-insertion analyses could be partly confounded by invariant T cells such as MAIT and iNKT, though diverse VJ usage argued against such confounding for most clonotypes. Excess twin sharing in beta out-of-frame sequences was weaker because fewer shared sequences lowered the signal-to-noise ratio. Because the same donors could not be followed over many years, conclusions were based on cross-sectional statistical analysis. In monozygotic twins, out-of-frame TCR alpha sharing was systematically underestimated by recombination models, although the models agreed with sharing between unrelated individuals.

V gives up 0 bases and J gives up 0 bases, and the segment between their germline ends measures 9 bases. CDR1 and CDR2, looked up from the germline V gene, are SGHRS and YFSETQ. Inclusive of the bounding cysteine and phenylalanine, the CDR3 is 15 residues long. Only the CDR3 DNA is retained, 45 bases long and in frame from the first base. Every donor was a healthy Caucasian. The chain couples TRBV5-1 to TRBJ2-5, with TRBD2 tentatively as D gene (6 bases match). The clonotype comes from a newborn girl in good health. The specimen was cord blood. The nucleotide sequence is given as TGCGCCAGCAGCTTGGGCGGGATCTACCAAGAGACCCAGTACTTC. The translation is CASSLGGIYQETQYF.